The 29 T cell receptor beta chains below come from one sample, sequenced in a study of identical twins. TCRdb independently ran MiXCR on the 5' RACE reads; one entry per CDR3 protein. Among 450,000 or so distinct CDR3 sequences listed, around 14% were seen once. The same specimen was also included in a second study, on yellow fever vaccine responses in identical twins.

The sample consisted of CD4+ T cells sorted from blood. Source of these receptors: a woman aged 18-29 years in good health.

The chain has TRBV7-9 and TRBJ1-1; D gene unclear. Germline CDR1 reads SEHNR; CDR2 reads FQNEAQ (reference sequence). The CDR3 has 15 residues. Deletions cut 1 base from V and 3 bases from J, with 12 bases between. CDR3 DNA sequence: TGTGCCAGCAGCTTAGGTACCAGACGGGACACTGAAGCTTTCTTT. This gives the protein CASSLGTRRDTEAFF.

The chain is built from TRBV7-9 and TRBJ1-4; 10 bases align to TRBD1. Germline CDR1 is SEHNR and CDR2 is FQNEAQ (reference sequence). The CDR3 contains 15 residues. V lost 3 bases to trimming and J lost 8 bases; unmatched junction nucleotides: 6. The CDR3 coding sequence is TGTGCCAGCAGCTTTACCGGGACAGGGGCCGAAAAACTGTTTTTT. Translating it yields CASSFTGTGAEKLFF.

This chain joins TRBV11-2 and TRBJ2-5; D possibly corresponds to TRBD2 (7 bases). The CDR3 length is 21 residues. Trimming cost V 2 bases and J 4 bases, with 32 bases left between them. The V gene's germline CDR1 is SGHAT and CDR2 FQNNGV. In nucleotides, the CDR3 is TGTGCCAGCAGCTTATATGATGGGGGGGGGCCACCTATAGGTCGGCGAGAGACCCAGTACTTC. Its protein product is CASSLYDGGGPPIGRRETQYF.

The gene calls are TRBV29-1 and TRBJ1-2, with D hard to call. CDR1 is SQVTM and CDR2 is ANQGSEA in the germline V gene. The V end was cut by 3 bases, the J end by 4 bases, with 12 bases between. This CDR3 is 13 amino acids long. CDR3 sequence reads: CSVDGQNSYGYTF. In DNA form, the CDR3 reads TGCAGCGTTGATGGTCAAAATAGCTATGGCTACACCTTC. The whole variable domain, remainder taken from reference TRBV29-1 and TRBJ1-2, is SAVISQKPSRDICQRGTSLTIQCQVDSQVTMMFWYRQQPGQSLTLIATANQGSEATYESGFVIDKFPISRPNLTFSTLTVSNMSPEDSSIYLCSVDGQNSYGYTFGSGTRLTVV.

The rearrangement links TRBV20-1 to TRBJ2-5, with 7 bases that match TRBD2. The CDR3 loop spans 13 amino acids. Germline V gene lookup returns CDR1 DFQATT and CDR2 SNEGSKA (reference sequence). V lost 6 bases, J lost 1 base, and 5 bases stayed unmatched. In DNA form, the CDR3 reads TGCAGTGCAATTGTAGCGGGCCAAGAGACCCAGTACTTC. Translating gives CSAIVAGQETQYF.

The chain is built from TRBV7-9 and TRBJ2-3; D is unclear. The germline V gene has CDR1 SEHNR and CDR2 FQNEAQ (reference sequence). This CDR3 is 13 amino acids long. The ends were cut back, 4 bases at V and 8 bases at J, with 13 bases in the middle. The CDR3 sequence is CASSSQVRGTQYF. CDR3 nucleotide sequence: TGTGCCAGCAGCTCCCAGGTCCGTGGTACGCAGTATTTT.

There are a few counts of this clonotype. The chain has TRBV7-9 and TRBJ2-7; D may be TRBD1 (6 bases). Germline CDR1 reads SEHNR; CDR2 reads FQNEAQ (reference sequence). V was trimmed by 2 bases and J by 3 bases, leaving 8 bases between them. The CDR3 is 13 amino acids. CDR3: CASSLPRGYEQYF. The DNA for the CDR3 is TGTGCCAGCAGCTTACCCAGGGGCTACGAGCAGTACTTC.

This clonotype showed up just a few times. V and J are TRBV20-1 and TRBJ2-7; D is possibly TRBD1 (5 bases). The CDR3 covers 12 residues. V lost 5 bases and J lost 6, with 14 bases in between. In germline, CDR1 is DFQATT, CDR2 SNEGSKA (reference sequence). The CDR3 loop reads CSAGSERGEQYF. CDR3 coding DNA: TGCAGTGCTGGGTCCGAAAGGGGCGAGCAGTACTTC.

CDR3 in amino acids: CASCSPWGGENIQYF. The CDR3 region has the DNA TGTGCCAGCTGCTCTCCCTGGGGTGGGGAAAACATTCAGTACTTC. The gene calls are TRBV12-3 or TRBV12-4 and TRBJ2-4; no clear D. V dropped 8 bases and J dropped 5 bases, with 19 bases sitting between them. The CDR3 is made up of 15 amino acids.

Ten or more counts support this clonotype. The chain recombines TRBV7-9 with TRBJ2-7; TRBD1 is a possible D gene (5 bases). The CDR3 is 15 amino acids. Trimming shortened V by 4 bases and J by 0 bases, and 13 bases separated the two germline ends. CDR1 and CDR2 (germline): SEHNR, FQNEAQ (reference sequence). Written as DNA, the CDR3 is TGTGCCAGCAGCTCCGACAGACTTAGCTCCTACGAGCAGTACTTC. As protein: CASSSDRLSSYEQYF.

This clonotype has just one count. The chain joins TRBV29-1 to TRBJ1-2; D may be TRBD1 (6 bases). The CDR3 runs 12 residues. The ends were cut back, 2 bases at V and 7 bases at J, with 11 bases in the middle. Germline CDR1 SQVTM, CDR2 ANQGSEA. The CDR3 is CSVETGNFGYTF. CDR3 in DNA: TGCAGCGTTGAAACAGGGAATTTTGGCTACACCTTC.

This clonotype turned up a few times. V gene TRBV3-1 combines with J gene TRBJ1-5, with D unresolved. Germline loops: CDR1 LGHDT, CDR2 YNNKEL (reference sequence). CDR3 length: 16 amino acids. V lost 4 bases, J lost 1 base, and 14 bases lay in between. The CDR3 DNA sequence: TGTGCCAGCAGCCTAGCGGGGATGGGCAGCAATCAGCCCCAGCATTTT. Translating gives CASSLAGMGSNQPQHF.

V is TRBV20-1 and J is TRBJ2-5; 8 bases are a match to TRBD2. The CDR3 loop spans 14 amino acids. With 6 bases clipped from V and 2 bases from J, the junction kept 8 bases outside the gene matches. The germline CDR1 and CDR2 sequences are DFQATT and SNEGSKA (reference sequence). The DNA for the CDR3 is TGCAGTGCCGAGAACCGGGGGGGACAAGAGACCCAGTACTTC. Translating it yields CSAENRGGQETQYF.

The chain recombines TRBV12-3 or TRBV12-4 with TRBJ2-1; D is uncertain. The CDR3 loop spans 12 amino acids. Trimming cost V 6 bases and J 11 bases, with 14 bases left between them. DNA of the CDR3: TGTGCCAGCAGCTGGGGTGTCCAAAAGCAGTTCTTC. This sequence encodes CASSWGVQKQFF.

J is TRBJ1-1 and V is TRBV5-5; no clear D. The germline V and J ends were trimmed by 1 base and 1 base, with 8 bases remaining between them. The CDR3 spans 14 residues. Per the germline V gene, CDR1 is SGHKS and CDR2 is YYEKEE (reference sequence). Here the CDR3 DNA reads TGTGCCAGCAGCTTGACAGTGTCGAACACTGAAGCTTTCTTT. Translated: CASSLTVSNTEAFF.

In its sample, this clonotype was seen a few times. The CDR3 DNA follows: TGCAGTGCTAAACAGGGGGCGGTGTACACCGGGGAGCTGTTTTTT. Translation gives CSAKQGAVYTGELFF. V gene TRBV20-1 combines with J gene TRBJ2-2, with TRBD1 identical over 9 bases. The CDR3 covers 15 residues. With V trimmed by 4 bases and J by 3 bases, 6 bases remained unmatched. CDR1 is DFQATT, CDR2 SNEGSKA, per germline (reference sequence).

This clonotype was counted ten times or more. J is TRBJ2-7 and V is TRBV3-1; unclear D gene. Germline values: CDR1 LGHDT, CDR2 YNNKEL (reference sequence). This CDR3 region has 12 residues. Deletions cut 3 bases from V and 9 bases from J, with 12 bases between. The CDR3 DNA is TGTGCCAGCAGCCACCTTCTAGACGCGCAGTACTTC. Translated: CASSHLLDAQYF.

This clonotype was seen only a few times. The rearrangement joins TRBV2 to TRBJ2-2; D unclear. The CDR3 runs to 13 residues. V lost 9 bases and J lost 5, with 13 bases in between. Germline V lookup: CDR1 SNHLY, CDR2 FYNNEI. The CDR3 nucleotides are TGTGCCAGTAACGATGTATGGACCGGGGAGCTGTTTTTT. This encodes CASNDVWTGELFF. The whole variable domain, remainder taken from reference TRBV2 and TRBJ2-2, is EPEVTQTPSHQVTQMGQEVILRCVPISNHLYFYWYRQILGQKVEFLVSFYNNEISEKSEIFDDQFSVERPDGSNFTLKIRSTKLEDSAMYFCASNDVWTGELFFGEGSRLTVL.

This clonotype appeared a few times. This chain joins TRBV28 and TRBJ2-5, with 9 bases aligning to TRBD1. From germline, CDR1 is MDHEN and CDR2 SYDVKM. The CDR3 covers 16 residues. J gave up 4 bases and V 3 bases, and 9 bases lay outside the gene matches. The CDR3 sequence is CASSFPGQGRGETQYF. The CDR3 coding sequence is TGTGCCAGCAGTTTCCCGGGACAGGGAAGGGGAGAGACCCAGTACTTC. Together with reference TRBV28 and TRBJ2-5, the CDR3 gives the full variable domain: DVKVTQSSRYLVKRTGEKVFLECVQDMDHENMFWYRQDPGLGLRLIYFSYDVKMKEKGDIPEGYSVSREKKERFSLILESASTNQTSMYLCASSFPGQGRGETQYFGPGTRLLVL.

J is TRBJ2-7 and V is TRBV7-8; 10 nucleotides match TRBD2. This CDR3 spans 18 amino acids. Germline V gene data show CDR1 as SGHVS and CDR2 as FQNEAQ. The J segment lost 0 bases and the V segment lost 0 bases, leaving 8 bases of the junction unmatched. The chain's CDR3 is CASSLAGTSGAPSYEQYF. The CDR3 region has the DNA TGTGCCAGCAGCTTAGCAGGCACTAGCGGGGCGCCCTCCTACGAGCAGTACTTC.

This chain joins TRBV6-5 and TRBJ2-1; D remains unclear. This CDR3 contains 17 residues. Deletions cut 4 bases from V and 4 bases from J, with 20 bases between. Germline CDR1 reads MNHEY; CDR2 reads SVGAGI. The CDR3 DNA reads TGTGCCAGCAGTTCCCCCAACCTCAGCCCCACTTACAATGAGCAGTTCTTC. Amino acids: CASSSPNLSPTYNEQFF.

In this sample, this clonotype turned up many times. The chain combines TRBV5-1 with TRBJ2-1, with 7 positions matching TRBD2. Germline V gene sequence: CDR1 SGHRS, CDR2 YFSETQ. Unmatched junction bases numbered 3, after V lost 0 bases and J lost 0 bases. The CDR3 length is 16 residues. This CDR3 reads CASSLGGGSSYNEQFF. The CDR3 DNA sequence: TGCGCCAGCAGCTTGGGCGGCGGGAGCTCCTACAATGAGCAGTTCTTC.

This clonotype was recorded a few times. The CDR3 DNA follows: TGCAGTGCTACCGAGCGGGTGAGGAACACTGAAGCTTTCTTT. Its protein product is CSATERVRNTEAFF. V is TRBV20-1 and J is TRBJ1-1; D is uncertain. The CDR3 is made up of 14 amino acids. Germline assignment: CDR1 DFQATT and CDR2 SNEGSKA (reference sequence). Deletions cut 4 bases from V and 1 base from J, with 13 bases between.

This clonotype was seen at least ten times. The rearrangement uses TRBV20-1 and TRBJ2-3; 15 bases map to TRBD2. The CDR3 has 16 residues. Germline V gene data show CDR1 as DFQATT and CDR2 as SNEGSKA (reference sequence). The V segment lost 4 bases and the J segment 0 bases; nucleotides outside the gene matches: 2. DNA for the CDR3: TGCAGTGCTACGGGACTAGCGGGGGGTAGCACAGATACGCAGTATTTT. Amino acid sequence: CSATGLAGGSTDTQYF.

The chain has TRBV6-2 or TRBV6-3 and TRBJ1-2, with D possibly TRBD1 on 5 matching bases. Trimming took off 2 bases at V and 2 bases at J, with 6 bases between the two ends. Germline values: CDR1 MNHEY, CDR2 SVGEGT. The CDR3 contains 13 residues. The CDR3 nucleotides read TGTGCCAGCAGTTACAAGGGGAACTATGGCTACACCTTC. This gives the protein CASSYKGNYGYTF.

This sequence joins TRBV27 and TRBJ2-7; no clear D gene. The CDR3 loop spans 18 amino acids. V was clipped by 3 bases and J by 0 bases, with 21 bases between them. Germline CDR1 and CDR2: MNHEY and SMNVEV (reference sequence). CDR3: CASSFWPGDGSPSYEQYF. In nucleotides, the CDR3 is TGTGCCAGCAGTTTTTGGCCCGGAGATGGGTCGCCCTCCTACGAGCAGTACTTC.

This clonotype turned up a few times. J is TRBJ2-7 and V is TRBV6-5, with 8 bases fitting TRBD1. V gave up 7 bases and J gave up 4 bases; unmatched junction bases: 12. This CDR3 is 15 amino acids long. Germline V lookup: CDR1 MNHEY, CDR2 SVGAGI. The CDR3 coding sequence is TGTGCCAGCAAGTTCGAGGGACAGGAAGGTTACGAGCAGTACTTC. Amino acids: CASKFEGQEGYEQYF.

This clonotype has more than one count but fewer than ten. The chain couples TRBV25-1 to TRBJ2-3; D not certain. Per the germline V gene, CDR1 is MGHDK and CDR2 is SYGVNS. The length of the CDR3 is 13 residues. Deletions cut 3 bases from V and 4 bases from J, with 8 bases between. The CDR3 spells CASSDPGSDTQYF. The CDR3 DNA reads as TGTGCCAGCAGTGACCCTGGATCAGATACGCAGTATTTT.

This clonotype occurred a few times. This sequence joins TRBV6-2 or TRBV6-3 and TRBJ2-1; 8 nucleotides align to TRBD2. The V gene's germline CDR1 is MNHEY and CDR2 SVGEGT. This CDR3 contains 15 residues. The V and J ends lost 6 bases and 3 bases, in that order; junction bases with no gene match: 7. In DNA, the CDR3 is TGTGCCAGCAGAGTCGGTAGCGGGAACTACAATGAGCAGTTCTTC. It codes for CASRVGSGNYNEQFF.